This T cell receptor beta chain appears in the sequencing data of a study of tumor-infiltrating lymphocytes in localized non-small cell lung cancer. Study as a whole: The cohort mixed smokers and never-smokers, several histologies, and some post-neoadjuvant-chemotherapy samples. Each patient gave resected tumor and non-adjacent uninvolved lung tissue. The study, taken as a whole, reports: TCR sequencing covered a subset of patients with enough tissue.

The table came from immunoSEQ multiplex PCR; TCRdb's copy has only in-frame clones and leaves some out. The sample shows roughly 12,000 clones, nearly 85% of them seen only once. The CDR3 loop spans 16 amino acids. Germline V gene data show CDR1 as SGHNT and CDR2 as YENEEA. Trimming shortened V by 2 bases and J by 5 bases, and 18 bases separated the two germline ends. On this clone: Its target is unknown.

Sequenced material: uninvolved lung tissue not adjacent to the tumor. This TCR was sampled from a human donor with non-small cell lung cancer. This chain joins TRBV11-3 and TRBJ2-5, with D possibly TRBD2 on 6 matching bases. CDR3 sequence (DNA): TGTGCCAGCAGCTTACCCGCGGGACCTCGGTTGGAGACCCAGTACTTC. This gives the protein CASSLPAGPRLETQYF.